The 15 T cell receptor beta chains reported below all come from one sample, sequenced in a study of blood T cell repertoires in COVID-19. Measured with immunoSEQ multiplex PCR; TCRdb has only the in-frame clones, and not every one. The sample lists 200,000 to 250,000 clones; more than 70% were seen once. Source material: peripheral blood. These receptors all stem from a woman older than 75 with acute or convalescent COVID-19.

This chain connects TRBV28 to TRBJ1-2, with TRBD1 matching over 7 bases. With V trimmed by 5 bases and J by 8 bases, 11 bases remained unmatched. Germline V lookup: CDR1 MDHEN, CDR2 SYDVKM. This CDR3 comprises 14 residues. The CDR3 coding sequence is TGTGCCAGCAGTACCGGGACAGTCCTACTGGGCTACACCTTC. Translated: CASSTGTVLLGYTF.

This chain joins TRBV7-2 and TRBJ1-4; D perhaps matches TRBD1 (6 bases). CDR1 is SGHTA, CDR2 FQGNSA, per germline. The CDR3 runs to 16 residues. The ends were cut back, 5 bases at V and 7 bases at J, with 20 bases in the middle. CDR3 nucleotides: TGTGCCAGCAGCCCCCTGAGGGTTGGACAGACTGAAAAACTGTTTTTT. This gives the protein CASSPLRVGQTEKLFF.

The table lists this clone with a few counts. The V gene is TRBV2, the J gene TRBJ2-1, with 9 bases aligning to TRBD2. This CDR3 is built from 13 residues. The J segment lost 3 bases and the V segment lost 8 bases, leaving 2 bases of the junction unmatched. In germline, CDR1 is SNHLY, CDR2 FYNNEI. The CDR3 sequence: CASQRGDYNEQFF. The DNA for the CDR3 is TGTGCCAGCCAGCGGGGGGACTACAATGAGCAGTTCTTC.

V gene TRBV7-2 combines with J gene TRBJ1-4, with a weak D call TRBD1 (5 bases). From germline, CDR1 is SGHTA and CDR2 FQGNSA. V shed 5 bases and J shed 6 bases, with 16 bases lying between them. The CDR3 totals 15 residues. This CDR3 is CASSVVRGGDEKLFF. The CDR3 nucleotides read TGTGCCAGCAGCGTAGTGAGGGGAGGGGATGAAAAACTGTTTTTT.

The table lists this clone with a count of one. This chain joins TRBV18 and TRBJ2-6, with unresolved D. Germline assignment: CDR1 KGHSH and CDR2 LQKENI. This CDR3 region has 13 residues. Trimming took off 6 bases at V and 2 bases at J, with 5 bases between the two ends. The CDR3 DNA reads as TGTGCCAGCTCCAATCCTGGGGCCAACGTCCTGACTTTC. Translating gives CASSNPGANVLTF.

This rearrangement joins TRBV30 to TRBJ1-2; TRBD1 aligns across 7 bases. The CDR3 has 13 residues. CDR1 and CDR2 (germline): GTSNPN, SVGIG (reference sequence). Trimming at V came to 7 bases and at J to 5 bases, leaving 10 bases not matched to a gene. CDR3 coding DNA: TGTGCCTCTACAGGGGAGCTTGGGTATGGCTACACCTTC. This codes for CASTGELGYGYTF.

The chain employs TRBV19 and TRBJ2-3; a weak D match, TRBD2 (6 bases). Germline V lookup: CDR1 LNHDA, CDR2 SQIVND (reference sequence). This CDR3 spans 14 amino acids. The germline V and J ends were trimmed by 5 bases and 3 bases, with 12 bases remaining between them. The DNA of the CDR3 is TGTGCCAGTAGTGAGGGGACTCTTACAGATACGCAGTATTTT. It encodes CASSEGTLTDTQYF.

This chain uses TRBV5-1 with TRBJ2-3; 15 bases align to TRBD2. The CDR3 length is 18 residues. Germline CDR1 reads SGHRS; CDR2 reads YFSETQ. J gave up 4 bases and V 0 bases, and 6 bases lay outside the gene matches. As DNA, the CDR3 is TGCGCCAGCAGCTTGGCGGGACTAGCGGGGGGCCCCGCAGATACGCAGTATTTT. It is translated as CASSLAGLAGGPADTQYF.

The chain combines TRBV5-1 with TRBJ1-1, with a possible D match to TRBD1 (6 bases). This CDR3 has 15 residues. Deletions cut 6 bases from V and 1 base from J, with 16 bases between. The germline V gene has CDR1 SGHRS and CDR2 YFSETQ. The CDR3 reads CASKGPGVSNTEAFF. CDR3 coding DNA: TGCGCCAGCAAGGGGCCAGGGGTTTCGAACACTGAAGCTTTCTTT.

The genes are TRBV28 and TRBJ2-6, with TRBD1 matching 10 bases. The junction had 5 bases not matched to a gene; V was cut back by 6 bases and J by 0 bases. The CDR3 length is 17 residues. Per the germline V gene, CDR1 is MDHEN and CDR2 is SYDVKM. The CDR3 sequence is CASRRTGGYSGANVLTF. CDR3 DNA sequence: TGTGCCAGCAGGAGGACAGGGGGGTACTCTGGGGCCAACGTCCTGACTTTC. Supplemented by reference TRBV28 and TRBJ2-6, the full variable domain reads DVKVTQSSRYLVKRTGEKVFLECVQDMDHENMFWYRQDPGLGLRLIYFSYDVKMKEKGDIPEGYSVSREKKERFSLILESASTNQTSMYLCASRRTGGYSGANVLTFGAGSRLTVL.

This chain connects TRBV6-2 or TRBV6-3 to TRBJ2-3; D perhaps matches TRBD1 (5 bases). Looked up from germline, CDR1 is MNHEY and CDR2 is SVGEGT. The CDR3 contains 10 residues. V was cut by 5 bases and J by 11 bases, with 8 bases left in between. Written as DNA, the CDR3 is TGTGCCAGCAGTCCAACAGGGCAGTATTTT. As protein: CASSPTGQYF.

The chain uses TRBV11-2 and TRBJ2-1; D is perhaps TRBD1 (6 bases). Germline V lookup: CDR1 SGHAT, CDR2 FQNNGV. The CDR3 runs to 14 residues. Trimming removed 5 bases at V and 5 bases at J, with 13 bases between. The DNA for the CDR3 is TGTGCCAGCAGCCCCGTGGACAGACACAATGAGCAGTTCTTC. This encodes CASSPVDRHNEQFF.

The rearrangement uses TRBV3-1 (or the pseudogene TRBV3-2) and TRBJ2-2; 8 bases are shared with TRBD2. CDR1 is LGHDT, CDR2 YNNKEL, per germline (reference sequence). With 1 base clipped from V and 6 bases from J, the junction kept 7 bases outside the gene matches. This CDR3 is 16 amino acids long. This CDR3 reads CASSQGGTRKPGELFF. The CDR3 DNA reads TGTGCCAGCAGCCAAGGCGGGACTAGAAAGCCCGGGGAGCTGTTTTTT.

A single count supports this clone. The rearrangement links TRBV9 to TRBJ1-1; no reliable D call. V lost 0 bases and J 5 bases, leaving 11 bases between the germline ends. The CDR3 is made up of 14 amino acids. The V gene's germline CDR1 is SGDLS and CDR2 YYNGEE. The CDR3 region is CASSVGPGQTEAFF. CDR3 in DNA: TGTGCCAGCAGCGTAGGGCCAGGCCAGACTGAAGCTTTCTTT.

This chain connects TRBV7-9 to TRBJ2-2, with 9 bases aligning to TRBD1. This CDR3 region has 16 residues. V gave up 8 bases and J gave up 3 bases; unmatched junction bases: 10. Per the germline V gene, CDR1 is SEHNR and CDR2 is FQNEAQ (reference sequence). CDR3: CASPRPGTGYTGELFF. In DNA form, the CDR3 reads TGTGCCAGCCCTCGTCCCGGGACAGGGTACACCGGGGAGCTGTTTTTT.